Listed below are T cell receptor beta chains from one sample, sequenced in a study of blood T cell repertoires in COVID-19. Data came from immunoSEQ multiplex PCR; TCRdb stores just in-frame clones and leaves some out. The sample holds tens of thousands of clones, over 80% seen once. Input material: peripheral blood. These receptor sequences come from a woman over 75 with active or convalescent COVID-19. Each CDR3 is given with its conserved first and last residue. A D gene is named only where the DNA matches it firmly. Size values are once, few and many counts, or a class for expanded clones, and some rows have none.

CDR3nt | CDR3aa | j_gene | v_gene | len | d_gene | abundance
TGTGCCAGCAGCTTAGATGGCCTCTCTGGAAACACCATATATTTT | CASSLDGLSGNTIYF | TRBJ1-3 | TRBV7-2 | 15 | - | -
TGTGCCAGCAGCTGGACGGAGGTATACAATGAGCAGTTCTTC | CASSWTEVYNEQFF | TRBJ2-1 | TRBV5-6 | 14 | - | -
TGTGCCAGCAGCCCGAGAGGGTTTGGGTCACCCCTCCACTTT | CASSPRGFGSPLHF | TRBJ1-6 | TRBV5-8 | 14 | - | -
TGTGCCAGCAGCCCATTTGAGGGGGACTCCTACAATGAGCAGTTCTTC | CASSPFEGDSYNEQFF | TRBJ2-1 | TRBV9 | 16 | - | -
TGTGCCAGCAGCTCCCAGGTCGGCCAGAATCAGCCCCAGCATTTT | CASSSQVGQNQPQHF | TRBJ1-5 | TRBV7-2 | 15 | - | once
TGTGCCAGCAAGAGGGACTCTGGGGCCAACGTCCTGACTTTC | CASKRDSGANVLTF | TRBJ2-6 | TRBV2 | 14 | - | -
TGTGCCAGCAGTTTATTCGGTGAGACCCAGTACTTC | CASSLFGETQYF | TRBJ2-5 | TRBV12-3/TRBV12-4 | 12 | - | -
TGTGCCACCCGTTTGTGGGGCGATGAAAAACTGTTTTTT | CATRLWGDEKLFF | TRBJ1-4 | TRBV10-3 | 13 | - | few
TGTGCCAGCTTTGGATTCGGGGGCACTGAAGCTTTCTTT | CASFGFGGTEAFF | TRBJ1-1 | TRBV28 | 13 | - | -
TGTGCCAGCAGCTTAGTAGCGGGAGTTATCGGTACGCAGTATTTT | CASSLVAGVIGTQYF | TRBJ2-3 | TRBV11-3 | 15 | TRBD2 | -
TGTGCCAGCAGCGTAGATGGCTTTCCCACCGGGGAGCTGTTTTTT | CASSVDGFPTGELFF | TRBJ2-2 | TRBV9 | 15 | - | once
TGTGCCAGCAGCAGACTAGGACGGCGCGAGATTCACTACACCTTC | CASSRLGRREIHYTF | TRBJ1-2 | TRBV11-2 | 15 | - | -
TGTGCCAGCAGCTTAGTTAATCAGAGTCGGGACACTGAAGCTTTCTTT | CASSLVNQSRDTEAFF | TRBJ1-1 | TRBV11-3 | 16 | - | once
TGTGCCAGCAAGTGGGACAGGGCGAACACCGGGGAGCTGTTTTTT | CASKWDRANTGELFF | TRBJ2-2 | TRBV6-5 | 15 | TRBD1 | -
TGTGCCAGCAGCTTAGAGGCAGGGGTTCCTTATGGCTACACCTTC | CASSLEAGVPYGYTF | TRBJ1-2 | TRBV7-8 | 15 | - | -
TGTGCCAGCAGACCCGACACCAACACTGAAGCTTTCTTT | CASRPDTNTEAFF | TRBJ1-1 | TRBV7-6 | 13 | - | once
TGTGCCACCAGCAGAACCGGGACTAGGGGATTAGAGACCCAGTACTTC | CATSRTGTRGLETQYF | TRBJ2-5 | TRBV15 | 16 | TRBD2 | -
TGTGCCATCAGGGGGACATACTCTGGAAACACCATATATTTT | CAIRGTYSGNTIYF | TRBJ1-3 | TRBV10-3 | 14 | - | -
TGTGCCAGCAGTTTGACACAGGGGACTAACTATGGCTACACCTTC | CASSLTQGTNYGYTF | TRBJ1-2 | TRBV27 | 15 | TRBD1 | -
TGTGCCAGCCTCCCTCGGGGGATCTCTAACTATGGCTACACCTTC | CASLPRGISNYGYTF | TRBJ1-2 | TRBV6-6 | 15 | - | -
TGTGCCAGCAGCGCGGGGACTAGCGGGTGGGAAGACACGCAGTATTTT | CASSAGTSGWEDTQYF | TRBJ2-3 | TRBV9 | 16 | TRBD2 | -
TGCGCCAGCAGCCCCGGGGTACCACAGAATACGCAGTATTTT | CASSPGVPQNTQYF | TRBJ2-3 | TRBV5-1 | 14 | - | -
TGCGCCAGCAGCCTTTCGACTACCAGGGGGCCCCAGTCCGAGCAGTACTTC | CASSLSTTRGPQSEQYF | TRBJ2-7 | TRBV5-1 | 17 | TRBD1 | -
TGTGCCAGCCGACACCTTCTAAATGATGAGCAGTTCTTC | CASRHLLNDEQFF | TRBJ2-1 | TRBV2 | 13 | - | -
TGTGCCAGCAGCCAATCCCTCTCTAGTTGGCTCATGCAGTATTTT | CASSQSLSSWLMQYF | TRBJ2-3 | TRBV4-2 | 15 | - | -
TGCGCCAGCAGCTACGGTAGCGGGGGGGTCTACGAGCAGTACTTC | CASSYGSGGVYEQYF | TRBJ2-7 | TRBV5-1 | 15 | TRBD2 | few